This entry lists 10 T cell receptor beta chains sequenced from one sample in a study of spatial heterogeneity in lung cancer. No cognate antigen is known for these TCRs. TCRdb reanalysed the 5' RACE reads using MiXCR and keeps one entry per CDR3 protein. Here the sample spans 5,700 or so distinct CDR3 sequences, under 30% being singletons. Time point denoted: sample taken at primary tumor resection. Study-wide points: One measure, the expanded intratumoral alpha and beta TCR count, tracked tumor mutation counts.

Sample: lung tumor tissue, taken at surgery. Source of these receptors: a male donor with early-stage non-small cell lung cancer.

This chain joins TRBV18 and TRBJ2-7, with D perhaps matching TRBD2 (5 bases). This CDR3 is 14 amino acids long. Per germline, CDR1 KGHSH and CDR2 LQKENI. The V end was cut by 3 bases, the J end by 1 base, with 10 bases between. The CDR3 is CASSPKEVSYEQYF. The CDR3 coding sequence is TGTGCCAGCTCACCGAAGGAGGTTTCCTACGAGCAGTACTTC.

The CDR3 loop reads CASNLRAASRREQFF. CDR3 DNA: TGTGCCAGCAACCTTCGCGCCGCTAGCCGGAGGGAGCAGTTCTTC. V gene TRBV6-2 or TRBV6-3 combines with J gene TRBJ2-1; maybe TRBD2 (5 bases). V was clipped by 7 bases and J by 10 bases, with 23 bases between them. CDR1 MNHEY and CDR2 SVGEGT come from the germline V gene. The CDR3 is 15 residues long.

By frequency in the sample, this clonotype is medium-sized (0.01 to 0.1%). The CDR3, as DNA: TGTGCCAGCAGCTTCTTCGGGGTGAGGTCTGGAAACACCATATATTTT. Translated, it gives CASSFFGVRSGNTIYF. This chain joins TRBV11-2 and TRBJ1-3; D not resolved. The CDR3 sequence is 16 residues long. CDR1 and CDR2 (germline): SGHAT, FQNNGV. V was clipped by 3 bases and J by 1 base, with 13 bases between them.

This clonotype appeared a few times. The chain links TRBV2 to TRBJ2-7; D gene uncertain. Germline lookup yields CDR1 SNHLY and CDR2 FYNNEI. The CDR3 is 13 amino acids. V was cut by 3 bases and J by 3 bases, with 9 bases left in between. The CDR3 bases are TGTGCCAGCAGTGAGGAAAGAGGCTACGAGCAGTACTTC. Protein product: CASSEERGYEQYF. Full variable domain (remainder filled in from reference TRBV2 and TRBJ2-7): EPEVTQTPSHQVTQMGQEVILRCVPISNHLYFYWYRQILGQKVEFLVSFYNNEISEKSEIFDDQFSVERPDGSNFTLKIRSTKLEDSAMYFCASSEERGYEQYFGPGTRLTVT.

This clonotype was observed a single time. The rearrangement uses TRBV30 and TRBJ2-4, with TRBD1 identical over 8 bases. Germline CDR1 reads GTSNPN; CDR2 reads SVGIG (reference sequence). J gave up 7 bases and V 1 base, and 0 bases lay outside the gene matches. The CDR3 totals 12 residues. The CDR3 nucleotides are TGTGCCTGGAGTGGGACAGGGAACATTCAGTACTTC. Protein sequence: CAWSGTGNIQYF. The full variable domain, in which reference TRBV30 and TRBJ2-4 provide the parts outside the CDR3, is SQTIHQWPATLVQPVGSPLSLECTVEGTSNPNLYWYRQAAGRGLQLLFYSVGIGQISSEVPQNLSASRPQDRQFILSSKKLLLSDSGFYLCAWSGTGNIQYFGAGTRLSVL.

This clonotype is medium-sized by share. CDR3 sequence (DNA): TGCAGCGTTGAAGATTGGAGCGGGACCACAGATACGCAGTATTTT. Translated, it gives CSVEDWSGTTDTQYF. V and J are TRBV29-1 and TRBJ2-3, with 7 bases that match TRBD2. CDR1 and CDR2 from the germline V gene are SQVTM and ANQGSEA. The CDR3 extends over 15 amino acids. V trimming: 0 bases; J trimming: 2 bases; junction bases outside the gene matches: 5.

The V gene is TRBV6-5, the J gene TRBJ2-3; 9 nucleotides agree with TRBD1. Losses at the gene ends were 2 bases for V and 3 bases for J; bases not matched to a gene: 6. The CDR3 has 16 amino acids. CDR1 is MNHEY, CDR2 SVGAGI, per germline. CDR3 protein: CASSYGQGKGTDTQYF. Here the CDR3 DNA reads TGTGCCAGCAGTTACGGACAGGGGAAGGGAACAGATACGCAGTATTTT.

By share of the sample, this clonotype is medium-sized (0.01 to 0.1%). The V gene is TRBV27, the J gene TRBJ2-2; D perhaps matches TRBD2 (6 bases). The CDR3 runs 15 residues. V was clipped by 5 bases and J by 4 bases, with 14 bases between them. CDR1 and CDR2 (germline): MNHEY, SMNVEV (reference sequence). CDR3 loop: CASSPVLSGTGELFF. CDR3 nucleotides: TGTGCCAGCAGTCCCGTACTTAGCGGCACCGGGGAGCTGTTTTTT.

This clonotype was detected only a few times. This rearrangement joins TRBV12-3 or TRBV12-4 to TRBJ2-1; TRBD2 aligns across 11 bases. The V segment lost 10 bases and the J segment 7 bases; nucleotides outside the gene matches: 9. CDR3 length: 14 amino acids. This CDR3 reads CAKHASGRRNEQFF. As DNA, the CDR3 is TGTGCCAAGCACGCTAGCGGGAGGAGAAATGAGCAGTTCTTC.

This clonotype has more than one count but fewer than ten. The chain is built from TRBV7-8 and TRBJ2-1; a possible D gene is TRBD1 (5 bases). Per the germline V gene, CDR1 is SGHVS and CDR2 is FQNEAQ. With 6 bases removed from V and 3 bases from J, the gap between germline ends came to 15 bases. The CDR3 contains 15 residues. This CDR3 reads CASRPQGWGYNEQFF. The CDR3 DNA follows: TGTGCCAGCAGACCCCAGGGATGGGGCTACAATGAGCAGTTCTTC.